These 12 T cell receptor beta chains came from one sample sequenced in a study of blood T cells in healthy people across ages. PCR was performed a second time for about 6 to 11 cycles using a sample-barcoded 5' primer and a J-beta primer mix. TCRdb reanalysed the 5' RACE reads using MiXCR and keeps one entry per CDR3 protein. The data contain 1.5 million or so distinct CDR3 sequences, approximately 42% of them singletons. Specimen: blood. Receptors originate from a woman under 30 in good health.

The rearrangement uses TRBV29-1 and TRBJ1-2; D is uncertain. Germline CDR1 is SQVTM and CDR2 is ANQGSEA. The CDR3 length is 12 residues. Trimming took off 7 bases at V and 8 bases at J, with 17 bases between the two ends. The CDR3 nucleotides read TGCAGCGCTTCCAGCGCGTCCCTGGGCTACACCTTC. Amino acid sequence: CSASSASLGYTF.

The chain has TRBV11-3 and TRBJ2-1; D gene unclear. Germline values: CDR1 SGHNT, CDR2 YENEEA. This CDR3 region has 13 residues. The V and J ends lost 5 bases and 5 bases respectively, with 10 bases between them. This CDR3 reads CASSHDLNNEQFF. In DNA, the CDR3 is TGTGCCAGCAGCCACGACTTGAACAATGAGCAGTTCTTC.

This clonotype was seen a handful of times. The chain employs TRBV29-1 and TRBJ1-1; 9 bases line up with TRBD1. The germline V gene has CDR1 SQVTM and CDR2 ANQGSEA. The CDR3 extends over 13 amino acids. With 7 bases clipped from V and 5 bases from J, the junction kept 8 bases outside the gene matches. This CDR3 reads CSAHRDRATEAFF. CDR3 in DNA: TGCAGCGCCCACCGGGACAGGGCGACTGAAGCTTTCTTT.

V gene TRBV20-1 combines with J gene TRBJ1-5; weak D call: TRBD1 (6 bases). The germline V and J ends were trimmed by 6 bases and 9 bases, with 15 bases remaining between them. The CDR3 spans 12 residues. Looked up from germline, CDR1 is DFQATT and CDR2 is SNEGSKA (reference sequence). CDR3: CSAQQGSRPQHF. The CDR3 DNA follows: TGCAGTGCCCAACAGGGATCCCGGCCCCAGCATTTT.

This clonotype was seen more than once but under ten times. The chain uses TRBV6-2 or TRBV6-3 and TRBJ2-1, with 12 bases that match TRBD2. The J call may be mistaken, given a closer DNA end match to TRBJ2-7. CDR1 MNHEY and CDR2 SVGEGT come from the germline V gene. This CDR3 comprises 19 residues. In DNA form, the CDR3 reads TGTGCCAGCAGTTCACCCCGACTAGCGGGGGACTCAACCTACAATGAGCAGTACTTC. Protein sequence: CASSSPRLAGDSTYNEQYF.

V usage is TRBV18 and J usage is TRBJ2-1, with D possibly being TRBD2 (6 bases). Between the trimmed V and J ends, which lost 5 bases and 9 bases, there was a span of 14 bases. The CDR3 is 13 residues long. CDR1 is KGHSH, CDR2 LQKENI, per germline. The CDR3 protein is CASSGTQEAEQFF. The CDR3 coding sequence is TGTGCCAGCTCAGGGACTCAAGAGGCTGAGCAGTTCTTC.

This clonotype has more than one count but fewer than ten. The rearrangement joins TRBV11-2 to TRBJ2-7; tentatively, D is TRBD1 (5 bases). The ends were cut back, 1 base at V and 5 bases at J, with 12 bases in the middle. This CDR3 spans 14 amino acids. The V gene's germline CDR1 is SGHAT and CDR2 FQNNGV. The CDR3 DNA reads TGTGCCAGCAGCTTAGCAGGCAGGGCCCACGAGCAGTACTTC. Its translation: CASSLAGRAHEQYF.

This clonotype was observed many times. The genes are TRBV29-1 and TRBJ2-3; no reliable D call. Between the trimmed V and J ends, which lost 5 bases and 4 bases, there was a span of 19 bases. The CDR3 loop spans 15 amino acids. Per the germline V gene, CDR1 is SQVTM and CDR2 is ANQGSEA. The DNA for the CDR3 is TGCAGCGTTCCGACGCTACAACATAGTTCAGATACGCAGTATTTT. This gives the protein CSVPTLQHSSDTQYF.

This chain joins TRBV30 and TRBJ2-1; D is tentatively TRBD1 or TRBD2 (5 bases each). The J call is doubtful: the DNA matches TRBJ2-7 better. The length of the CDR3 is 14 residues. Germline V lookup: CDR1 GTSNPN, CDR2 SVGIG (reference sequence). CDR3 protein: CAWSEGSGNHEQYF. The CDR3 nucleotides are TGTGCCTGGAGCGAGGGGTCGGGGAACCACGAGCAGTACTTC.

The rearrangement uses TRBV12-3 or TRBV12-4 and TRBJ1-2; 9 bases match TRBD1. This CDR3 has 14 residues. Germline trimming cut 5 bases from V and 6 bases from J; bases unmatched to any gene: 7. The chain's CDR3 is CASSPWDRVDGYTF. CDR3 DNA: TGTGCCAGCAGTCCCTGGGACAGGGTAGATGGCTACACCTTC.

The chain employs TRBV9 and TRBJ2-7; D may be TRBD2 (5 bases). V lost 4 bases to trimming and J lost 2 bases, with 22 bases between them. From germline, CDR1 is SGDLS and CDR2 YYNGEE. The CDR3 has 17 residues. CDR3 residues: CASSPSHSTRFPYEQYF. The CDR3, as DNA: TGTGCCAGCAGCCCGTCTCATAGTACTAGATTCCCCTACGAGCAGTACTTC.

This clonotype was found a few times. The V and J genes are TRBV30 and TRBJ2-1; D gene unclear. Germline V CDR1 and CDR2: GTSNPN, SVGIG (reference sequence). The CDR3 consists of 14 residues. Deletions cut 1 base from V and 4 bases from J, with 11 bases between. CDR3 region: CAWSEVRNYNEQFF. CDR3 nucleotide sequence: TGTGCCTGGAGTGAGGTGAGGAATTACAATGAGCAGTTCTTC.